The next 26 T cell receptor beta chains were all read from a single sample in a study of cytomegalovirus exposure and HLA in healthy donors (dated by TCRdb to the late 2010s). Library prep was done by the immunoSEQ multiplex PCR assay. A mixture of 60 forward primers for TCR Vbeta segments and 13 reverse primers for TCR Jbeta segments was used in the multiplex PCR. TCRdb holds this immuneACCESS table with in-frame rearrangements only. Some clones are missing; in checked studies, unresolved V genes explain under half, and the rest has no known cause. The sample records approximately 150,000 clones, 80% of which are singletons. The top ten clonotypes cover 6.5% to 8.5% of the sample. Sequencing was carried out using PBMCs. The receptors come from a man between 25 and 39 years old in good health and CMV-seropositive.

V and J are TRBV5-1 and TRBJ2-5; 12 nucleotides agree with TRBD2. CDR1 and CDR2 (germline): SGHRS, YFSETQ. V gave up 3 bases and J gave up 0 bases; unmatched junction bases: 6. The CDR3 is 17 amino acids. The chain's CDR3 is CASSSGLAGLHQETQYF. In nucleotides, the CDR3 is TGCGCCAGCAGCTCGGGACTAGCGGGTTTACACCAAGAGACCCAGTACTTC.

The chain uses TRBV11-2 and TRBJ2-1; 8 bases line up with TRBD1. The V and J ends lost 5 bases and 9 bases, in that order; junction bases with no gene match: 6. From germline, CDR1 is SGHAT and CDR2 FQNNGV. The length of the CDR3 is 13 residues. CDR3 in DNA: TGTGCCAGCAGCCGAACAGGGGGGACTGAGCAGTTCTTC. Encoded protein: CASSRTGGTEQFF.

The chain joins TRBV9 to TRBJ2-2; D is uncertain. V was clipped by 4 bases and J by 5 bases, with 15 bases between them. Germline V gene lookup returns CDR1 SGDLS and CDR2 YYNGEE. The CDR3 totals 15 residues. The CDR3 DNA follows: TGTGCCAGCAGCCCTTCACCCACACAGACCGGGGAGCTGTTTTTT. This translates into CASSPSPTQTGELFF.

The chain uses TRBV28 and TRBJ1-4; weak D call: TRBD1 (5 bases). V shed 3 bases and J shed 4 bases, with 9 bases lying between them. Germline CDR1 and CDR2: MDHEN and SYDVKM. There are 14 residues in the CDR3. The CDR3 region is CASSLGQSNEKLFF. The CDR3 nucleotides read TGTGCCAGCAGTTTGGGGCAGAGTAATGAAAAACTGTTTTTT.

The chain has TRBV7-9 and TRBJ1-2; 8 bases are a match to TRBD1. CDR1 is SEHNR and CDR2 is FQNEAQ in the germline V gene (reference sequence). This CDR3 contains 16 residues. The V segment lost 4 bases and the J segment 5 bases; nucleotides outside the gene matches: 12. The CDR3 DNA reads as TGTGCCAGCAGCTCGAGTGGACAGGGTAACCTTTATGGCTACACCTTC. Its protein is CASSSSGQGNLYGYTF.

The V and J genes are TRBV7-9 and TRBJ2-3; tentative D call: TRBD1 (5 bases). Per germline, CDR1 SEHNR and CDR2 FQNEAQ (reference sequence). The CDR3 is made up of 16 amino acids. V lost 1 base, J lost 2 bases, and 13 bases lay in between. This chain's CDR3 is CASSLGQNKDTDTQYF. CDR3 DNA: TGTGCCAGCAGCTTAGGACAGAACAAAGACACAGATACGCAGTATTTT.

V gene TRBV9 combines with J gene TRBJ1-2; 9 nucleotides agree with TRBD1. The V and J ends lost 3 bases and 8 bases, in that order; junction bases with no gene match: 8. CDR3 size: 14 residues. CDR1 is SGDLS, CDR2 YYNGEE, per germline. CDR3 in amino acids: CASSAGQGAVGYTF. CDR3 coding DNA: TGTGCCAGCAGCGCGGGACAGGGTGCGGTGGGCTACACCTTC.

The chain joins TRBV11-2 to TRBJ2-3; tentatively, D is TRBD2 (5 bases). V was shortened by 5 bases and J by 4 bases, with 13 bases between the two germline ends. The CDR3 runs 14 residues. The germline gives CDR1 SGHAT, CDR2 FQNNGV. CDR3 protein: CASSPTRGSDTQYF. The CDR3 coding sequence is TGTGCCAGCAGCCCTACCCGAGGGTCAGATACGCAGTATTTT.

The chain links TRBV6-5 to TRBJ2-7; D remains unclear. Per germline, CDR1 MNHEY and CDR2 SVGAGI. The length of the CDR3 is 16 residues. V was pared by 0 bases and J by 2 bases, with 14 bases between. The CDR3 spells CASSYSFIAGPYEQYF. The DNA for the CDR3 is TGTGCCAGCAGTTACTCCTTTATCGCTGGCCCCTACGAGCAGTACTTC.

The CDR3 reads CATTSGGAGETQYF. CDR3 DNA sequence: TGTGCCACTACTAGCGGGGGGGCCGGGGAGACCCAGTACTTC. The chain is built from TRBV19 and TRBJ2-5, with 13 bases fitting TRBD2. With V trimmed by 10 bases and J by 5 bases, 7 bases remained unmatched. This CDR3 has 14 amino acids. CDR1 LNHDA and CDR2 SQIVND come from the germline V gene (reference sequence).

The chain joins TRBV5-1 to TRBJ2-7, with 11 bases matching TRBD2. The CDR3 has 16 residues. With 4 bases clipped from V and 2 bases from J, the junction kept 8 bases outside the gene matches. Germline lookup yields CDR1 SGHRS and CDR2 YFSETQ. The CDR3 sequence is CASSPRTSGSTYEQYF. CDR3 DNA sequence: TGCGCCAGCAGCCCAAGGACTAGCGGGTCCACCTACGAGCAGTACTTC.

This chain links TRBV2 with TRBJ2-7; 10 bases are shared with TRBD1. The CDR3 has 14 amino acids. J was trimmed by 7 bases and V by 7 bases; bases with no gene match: 10. Germline V CDR1 and CDR2: SNHLY, FYNNEI. CDR3 sequence (DNA): TGTGCCAGCATATTGACAGGGGGCTTGGGGGAGCAGTACTTC. Translated, it gives CASILTGGLGEQYF. Filled out from reference TRBV2 and TRBJ2-7, the complete variable domain reads EPEVTQTPSHQVTQMGQEVILRCVPISNHLYFYWYRQILGQKVEFLVSFYNNEISEKSEIFDDQFSVERPDGSNFTLKIRSTKLEDSAMYFCASILTGGLGEQYFGPGTRLTVT.

The chain joins TRBV7-2 to TRBJ2-3, with 8 bases that match TRBD2. V shed 5 bases, J shed 2 bases, and the junction held 12 bases outside the gene matches. The CDR3 runs to 17 residues. The germline gives CDR1 SGHTA, CDR2 FQGNSA. CDR3: CASSPGGGRGYTDTQYF. In nucleotides, the CDR3 is TGTGCCAGCAGCCCCGGGGGGGGGCGTGGATACACAGATACGCAGTATTTT.

The chain is built from TRBV2 and TRBJ2-7; D perhaps matches TRBD2 (5 bases). V lost 3 bases and J 2 bases, leaving 11 bases between the germline ends. This CDR3 is 14 amino acids long. CDR1 is SNHLY, CDR2 FYNNEI, per germline. Here the CDR3 DNA reads TGTGCCAGCAGTGAGTCGGGGAGCACCTACGAGCAGTACTTC. As protein: CASSESGSTYEQYF.

The CDR3 region has the DNA TGTGCCAGCAGCTGGGACAGGGCCTACGAGCAGTACTTC. Its translation: CASSWDRAYEQYF. The chain joins TRBV11-3 to TRBJ2-7; the match to TRBD1 covers 9 bases. Germline CDR1 reads SGHNT; CDR2 reads YENEEA. V was clipped by 4 bases and J by 2 bases; unmatched bases: 0. This CDR3 comprises 13 residues.

The chain joins TRBV10-2 to TRBJ1-1; D is undetermined. Germline V lookup: CDR1 WSHSY, CDR2 SAAADI. The CDR3 is made up of 12 amino acids. V gave up 2 bases and J gave up 6 bases, with 7 bases separating them. The CDR3 DNA is TGCGCCAGCAGTGAGATGGCCTCTGAAGCTTTCTTT. Translated, it gives CASSEMASEAFF.

J is TRBJ2-1 and V is TRBV5-1; a weak D match, TRBD1 (5 bases). The CDR3 is made up of 17 amino acids. Per germline, CDR1 SGHRS and CDR2 YFSETQ. V was trimmed by 1 base and J by 0 bases, leaving 14 bases between them. Here the CDR3 DNA reads TGCGCCAGCAGCTTGTCCCCGACAGCCTTCTCCTACAATGAGCAGTTCTTC. Translated, it gives CASSLSPTAFSYNEQFF.

The CDR3 region has the DNA TGTGCCAGCAGTGCCCTTTCGGGGGGTAGCAACGAGCAGTACTTC. As protein: CASSALSGGSNEQYF. This rearrangement joins TRBV6-1 to TRBJ2-7, with 7 bases matching TRBD2. J was trimmed by 5 bases and V by 4 bases; bases with no gene match: 11. The CDR3 sequence is 15 residues long. Germline V lookup: CDR1 MNHNS, CDR2 SASEGT.

This clone showed up just a few times. This chain uses TRBV4-3 with TRBJ1-2; unclear D gene. Germline CDR1 and CDR2: LGHNA and YSLEER. V lost 0 bases, J lost 5 bases, and 10 bases lay in between. The CDR3 runs to 14 residues. CDR3 in amino acids: CASSQDNGGYGYTF. CDR3 DNA sequence: TGCGCCAGCAGCCAAGATAACGGTGGTTATGGCTACACCTTC.

The gene calls are TRBV5-4 and TRBJ2-5; the match to TRBD1 covers 7 bases. Per the germline V gene, CDR1 is SGHNT and CDR2 is YYREEE (reference sequence). The CDR3 is 14 amino acids. With V trimmed by 3 bases and J by 4 bases, 6 bases remained unmatched. This chain's CDR3 is CASSSDRAAETQYF. DNA for the CDR3: TGTGCCAGCAGCTCTGACAGGGCGGCAGAGACCCAGTACTTC.

The chain has TRBV14 and TRBJ2-7; 8 positions match TRBD2. Germline values: CDR1 SGHDN, CDR2 FVKESK. The CDR3 consists of 15 residues. J lost 4 bases, V lost 5 bases, and 10 bases had no gene match. The DNA for the CDR3 is TGTGCCAGCAGCAAGACGACTAGCGTGAATTACGAGCAGTACTTC. It is translated as CASSKTTSVNYEQYF.

The rearrangement uses TRBV7-2 and TRBJ2-5; perhaps TRBD2 as D (5 bases). This CDR3 is built from 15 residues. V dropped 5 bases and J dropped 2 bases, with 15 bases sitting between them. CDR1 is SGHTA, CDR2 FQGNSA, per germline. The CDR3 DNA is TGTGCCAGCAGCCCTCCCGGGGTGTGGCAAGAGACCCAGTACTTC. This gives the protein CASSPPGVWQETQYF.

The V call is TRBV5-5, the J call TRBJ2-1, with 15 bases matching TRBD2. Trimming cost V 2 bases and J 9 bases; bases outside gene matches: 9. The CDR3 contains 17 residues. Germline CDR1 SGHKS, CDR2 YYEKEE (reference sequence). CDR3 DNA sequence: TGTGCCAGCAGCTTCGGACTAGCGGGAGGGGGAATAGGTGAGCAGTTCTTC. Amino acid sequence: CASSFGLAGGGIGEQFF.

This clone was counted a single time. Here the CDR3 reads CASSHAPSFVRSYNEQFF. DNA of the CDR3: TGTGCCAGCAGCCACGCCCCTAGCTTCGTTCGGTCCTACAATGAGCAGTTCTTC. The chain uses TRBV2 and TRBJ2-1; perhaps TRBD2 as D (5 bases). The V gene's germline CDR1 is SNHLY and CDR2 FYNNEI. V lost 6 bases and J lost 1, with 22 bases in between. The CDR3 is 18 residues long.

The chain carries TRBV6-6 and TRBJ2-7, with 7 bases that match TRBD1. CDR1 and CDR2 (germline): MNHNY, SVGAGI (reference sequence). V was pared by 2 bases and J by 0 bases, with 4 bases of the junction left unmatched. The CDR3 length is 15 residues. The CDR3 nucleotides read TGTGCCAGCAGTTACCCAGGACAGGACTCCTACGAGCAGTACTTC. This translates into CASSYPGQDSYEQYF.

The chain combines TRBV4-1 with TRBJ2-6, with D possibly matching TRBD1 (5 bases). Germline values: CDR1 MGHRA, CDR2 YSYEKL. V lost 2 bases and J lost 0, with 5 bases in between. The CDR3 covers 15 residues. DNA for the CDR3: TGCGCCAGCAGCCAACAGGGCTCTGGGGCCAACGTCCTGACTTTC. Translation: CASSQQGSGANVLTF.